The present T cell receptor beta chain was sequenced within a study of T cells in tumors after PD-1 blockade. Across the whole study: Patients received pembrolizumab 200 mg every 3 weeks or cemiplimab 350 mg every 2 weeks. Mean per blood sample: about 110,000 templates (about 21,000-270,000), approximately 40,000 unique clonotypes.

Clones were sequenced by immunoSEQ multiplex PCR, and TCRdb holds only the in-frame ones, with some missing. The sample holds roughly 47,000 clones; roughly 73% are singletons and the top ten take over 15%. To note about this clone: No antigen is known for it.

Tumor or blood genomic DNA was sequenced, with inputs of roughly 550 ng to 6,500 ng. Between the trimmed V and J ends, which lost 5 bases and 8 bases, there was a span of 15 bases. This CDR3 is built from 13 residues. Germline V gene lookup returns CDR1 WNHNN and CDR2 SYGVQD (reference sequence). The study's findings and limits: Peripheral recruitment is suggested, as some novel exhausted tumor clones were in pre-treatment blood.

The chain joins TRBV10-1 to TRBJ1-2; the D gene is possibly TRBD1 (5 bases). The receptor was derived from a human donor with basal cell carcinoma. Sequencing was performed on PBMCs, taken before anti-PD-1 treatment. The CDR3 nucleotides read TGCGCCAGCAGTCTCGGGACTTTGAAGGGCTACACCTTC. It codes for CASSLGTLKGYTF.